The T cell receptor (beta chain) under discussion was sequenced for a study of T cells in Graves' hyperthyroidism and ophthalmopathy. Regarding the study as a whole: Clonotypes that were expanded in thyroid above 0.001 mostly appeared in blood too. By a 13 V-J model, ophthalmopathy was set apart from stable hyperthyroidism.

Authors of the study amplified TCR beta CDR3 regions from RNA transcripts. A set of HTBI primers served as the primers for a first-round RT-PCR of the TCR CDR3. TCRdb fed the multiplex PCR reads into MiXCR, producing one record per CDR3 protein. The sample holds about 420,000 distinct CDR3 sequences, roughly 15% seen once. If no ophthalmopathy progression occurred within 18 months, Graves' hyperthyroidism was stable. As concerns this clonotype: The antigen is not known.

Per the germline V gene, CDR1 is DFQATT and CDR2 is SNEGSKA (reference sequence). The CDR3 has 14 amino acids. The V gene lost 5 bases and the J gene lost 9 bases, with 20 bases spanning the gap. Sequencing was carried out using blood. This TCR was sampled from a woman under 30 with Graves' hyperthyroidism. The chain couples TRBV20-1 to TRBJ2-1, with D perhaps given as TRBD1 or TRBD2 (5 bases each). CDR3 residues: CSAPPGQPRGEQFF. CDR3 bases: TGCAGTGCTCCTCCCGGCCAACCGAGGGGTGAGCAGTTCTTC.